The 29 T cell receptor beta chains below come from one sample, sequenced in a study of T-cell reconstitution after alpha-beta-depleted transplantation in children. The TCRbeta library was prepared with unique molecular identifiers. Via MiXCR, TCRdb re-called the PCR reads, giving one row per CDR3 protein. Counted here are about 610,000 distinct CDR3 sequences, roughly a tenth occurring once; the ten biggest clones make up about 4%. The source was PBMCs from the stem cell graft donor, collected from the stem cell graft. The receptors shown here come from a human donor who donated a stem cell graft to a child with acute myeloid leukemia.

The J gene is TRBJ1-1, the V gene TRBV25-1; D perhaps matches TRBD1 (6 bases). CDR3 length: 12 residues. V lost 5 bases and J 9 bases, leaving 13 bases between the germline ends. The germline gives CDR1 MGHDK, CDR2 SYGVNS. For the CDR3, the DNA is TGTGCCAGCAGTAATTTGGGGGCCCAAGCTTTCTTT. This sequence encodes CASSNLGAQAFF.

The chain's CDR3 is CASSPSAGVDYEQYF. The CDR3, as DNA: TGTGCCAGCAGCCCATCGGCAGGGGTTGACTACGAGCAGTACTTC. The chain combines TRBV7-2 with TRBJ2-7, with a weak D call TRBD1 (6 bases). There are 15 residues in the CDR3. Trimming shortened V by 5 bases and J by 3 bases, and 17 bases separated the two germline ends. Germline lookup yields CDR1 SGHTA and CDR2 FQGNSA. Complete variable domain (other parts from reference TRBV7-2 and TRBJ2-7): GAGVSQSPSNKVTEKGKDVELRCDPISGHTALYWYRQSLGQGLEFLIYFQGNSAPDKSGLPSDRFSAERTGGSVSTLTIQRTQQEDSAVYLCASSPSAGVDYEQYFGPGTRLTVT.

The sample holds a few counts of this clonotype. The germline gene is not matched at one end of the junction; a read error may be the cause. In DNA, the CDR3 is TGTGCCAGCCTAAGTGAGGGAGGTCATAATTCCCCCCTCCACTTT. It translates to CASLSEGGHNSPLHF. V and J are TRBV12-3 or TRBV12-4 and TRBJ1-6; no reliable D call. The CDR3 runs to 15 residues.

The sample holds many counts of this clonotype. This chain's CDR3 is CASSQGGLYNEQFF. DNA for the CDR3: TGCGCCAGCAGCCAAGGCGGACTCTACAATGAGCAGTTCTTC. The chain employs TRBV4-3 and TRBJ2-1, with D possibly being TRBD2 (5 bases). V was pared by 1 base and J by 3 bases, with 7 bases between. The germline V gene encodes CDR1 LGHNA and CDR2 YSLEER. CDR3 size: 14 residues.

CDR3 coding DNA: TGCAGTGCTAGACCCCCCCTTTCGGGACTAGCGGGAGGTGAGCAGTTCTTC. Protein: CSARPPLSGLAGGEQFF. This rearrangement joins TRBV20-1 to TRBJ2-1; TRBD2 agrees at 15 bases. Germline V gives CDR1 DFQATT, CDR2 SNEGSKA (reference sequence). V was clipped by 2 bases and J by 9 bases; unmatched bases: 11. This CDR3 region has 17 residues.

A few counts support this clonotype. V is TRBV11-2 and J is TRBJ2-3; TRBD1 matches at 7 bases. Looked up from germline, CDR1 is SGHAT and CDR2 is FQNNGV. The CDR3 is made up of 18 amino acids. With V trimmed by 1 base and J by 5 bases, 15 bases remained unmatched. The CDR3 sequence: CASSLGAPTGNVKDTQYF. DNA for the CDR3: TGTGCCAGCAGCTTAGGGGCCCCGACAGGGAACGTCAAAGATACGCAGTATTTT.

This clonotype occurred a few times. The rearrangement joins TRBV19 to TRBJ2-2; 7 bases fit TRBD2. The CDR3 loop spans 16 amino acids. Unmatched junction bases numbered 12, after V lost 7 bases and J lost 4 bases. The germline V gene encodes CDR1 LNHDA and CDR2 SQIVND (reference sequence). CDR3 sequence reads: CASTPKGGSGTGELFF. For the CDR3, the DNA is TGTGCCAGTACCCCTAAGGGCGGGAGCGGCACCGGGGAGCTGTTTTTT.

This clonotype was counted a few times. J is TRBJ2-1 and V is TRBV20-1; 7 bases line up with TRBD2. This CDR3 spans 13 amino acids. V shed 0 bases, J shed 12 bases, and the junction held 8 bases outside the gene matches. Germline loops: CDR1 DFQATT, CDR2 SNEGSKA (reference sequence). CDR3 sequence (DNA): TGCAGTGCTAGAGATACGAGCTCGGGAGGGCAGTTCTTC. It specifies CSARDTSSGGQFF.

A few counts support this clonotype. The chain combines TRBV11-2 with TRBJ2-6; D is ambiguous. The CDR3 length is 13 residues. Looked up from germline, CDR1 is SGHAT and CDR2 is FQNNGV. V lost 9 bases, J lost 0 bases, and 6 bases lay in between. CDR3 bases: TGTGCCAGAGAGAGCTCTGGGGCCAACGTCCTGACTTTC. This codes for CARESSGANVLTF.

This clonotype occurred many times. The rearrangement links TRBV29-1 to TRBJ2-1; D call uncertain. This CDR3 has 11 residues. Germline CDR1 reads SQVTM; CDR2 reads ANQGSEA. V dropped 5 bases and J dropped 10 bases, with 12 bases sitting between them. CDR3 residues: CSVSIAYEQFF. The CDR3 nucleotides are TGCAGCGTTAGTATAGCATACGAGCAGTTCTTC.

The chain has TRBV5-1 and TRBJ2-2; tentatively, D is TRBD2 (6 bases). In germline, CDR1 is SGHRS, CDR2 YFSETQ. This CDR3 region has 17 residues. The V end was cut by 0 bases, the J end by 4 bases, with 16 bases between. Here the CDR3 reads CASSLALAGGVTGELFF. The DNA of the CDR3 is TGCGCCAGCAGCTTGGCTCTGGCCGGGGGAGTCACCGGGGAGCTGTTTTTT.

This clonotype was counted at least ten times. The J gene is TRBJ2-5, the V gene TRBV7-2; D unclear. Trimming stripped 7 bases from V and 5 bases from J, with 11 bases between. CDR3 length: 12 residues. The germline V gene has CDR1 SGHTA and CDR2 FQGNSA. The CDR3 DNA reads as TGTGCCAGCACCTTCGGTCAGGAGACCCAGTACTTC. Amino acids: CASTFGQETQYF. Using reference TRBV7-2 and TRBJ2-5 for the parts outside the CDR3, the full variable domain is GAGVSQSPSNKVTEKGKDVELRCDPISGHTALYWYRQSLGQGLEFLIYFQGNSAPDKSGLPSDRFSAERTGGSVSTLTIQRTQQEDSAVYLCASTFGQETQYFGPGTRLLVL.

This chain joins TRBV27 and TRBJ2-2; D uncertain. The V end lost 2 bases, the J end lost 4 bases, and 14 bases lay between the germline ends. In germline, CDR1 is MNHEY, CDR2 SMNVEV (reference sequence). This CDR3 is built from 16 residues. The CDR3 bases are TGTGCCAGCAGTTTACATGAAATGGGGTCCACCGGGGAGCTGTTTTTT. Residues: CASSLHEMGSTGELFF.

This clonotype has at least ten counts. The CDR3 DNA sequence: TGCAGCGTGATGGACAGGGGTTACGAGCAGTACTTC. Encoded protein: CSVMDRGYEQYF. The genes are TRBV29-1 and TRBJ2-7, with 9 bases lining up with TRBD1. Per the germline V gene, CDR1 is SQVTM and CDR2 is ANQGSEA. This CDR3 contains 12 residues. The J segment lost 4 bases and the V segment lost 6 bases, leaving 4 bases of the junction unmatched.

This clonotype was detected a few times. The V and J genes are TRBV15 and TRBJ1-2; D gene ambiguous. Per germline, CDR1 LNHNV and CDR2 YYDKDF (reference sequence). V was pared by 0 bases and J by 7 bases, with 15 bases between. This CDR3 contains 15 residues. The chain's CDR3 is CATSREFEGSGGYTF. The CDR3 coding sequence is TGTGCCACCAGCAGAGAGTTTGAGGGTTCGGGTGGCTACACCTTC.

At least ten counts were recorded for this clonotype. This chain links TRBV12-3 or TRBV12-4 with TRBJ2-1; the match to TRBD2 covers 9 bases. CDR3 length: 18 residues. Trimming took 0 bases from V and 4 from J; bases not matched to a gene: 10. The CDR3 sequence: CASSLATASGNFYNEQFF. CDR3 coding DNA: TGTGCCAGCAGTTTAGCTACGGCTAGCGGGAACTTTTACAATGAGCAGTTCTTC.

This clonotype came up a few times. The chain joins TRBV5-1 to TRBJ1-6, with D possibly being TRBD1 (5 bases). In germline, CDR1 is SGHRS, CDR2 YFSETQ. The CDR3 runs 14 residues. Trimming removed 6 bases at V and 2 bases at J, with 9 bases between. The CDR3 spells CASTDTTYNSPLHF. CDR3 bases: TGCGCCAGCACGGACACGACCTATAATTCACCCCTCCACTTT.

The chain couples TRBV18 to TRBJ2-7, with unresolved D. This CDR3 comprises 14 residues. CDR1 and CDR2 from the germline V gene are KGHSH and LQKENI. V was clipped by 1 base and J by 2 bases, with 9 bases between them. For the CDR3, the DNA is TGTGCCAGCTCACCACAGGGCCAAACCTACGAGCAGTACTTC. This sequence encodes CASSPQGQTYEQYF.

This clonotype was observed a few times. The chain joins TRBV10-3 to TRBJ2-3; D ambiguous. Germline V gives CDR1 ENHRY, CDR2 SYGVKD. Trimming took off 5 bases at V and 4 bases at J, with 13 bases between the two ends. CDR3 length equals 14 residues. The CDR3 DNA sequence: TGTGCCATCAGTTCGGGTATTTTCGCAGATACGCAGTATTTT. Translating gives CAISSGIFADTQYF.

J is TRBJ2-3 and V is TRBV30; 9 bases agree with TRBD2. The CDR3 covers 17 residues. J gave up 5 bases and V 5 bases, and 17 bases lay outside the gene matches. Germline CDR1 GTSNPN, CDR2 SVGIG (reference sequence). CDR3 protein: CAWVDINGAGGIDTQYF. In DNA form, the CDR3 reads TGTGCCTGGGTTGACATTAACGGAGCGGGAGGAATAGATACGCAGTATTTT.

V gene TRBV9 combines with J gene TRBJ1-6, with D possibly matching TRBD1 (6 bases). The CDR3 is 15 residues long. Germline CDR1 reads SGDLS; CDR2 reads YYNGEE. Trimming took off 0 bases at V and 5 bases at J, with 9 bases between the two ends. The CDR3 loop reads CASSVGGADNSPLHF. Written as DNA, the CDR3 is TGTGCCAGCAGCGTAGGGGGGGCAGATAATTCACCCCTCCACTTT.

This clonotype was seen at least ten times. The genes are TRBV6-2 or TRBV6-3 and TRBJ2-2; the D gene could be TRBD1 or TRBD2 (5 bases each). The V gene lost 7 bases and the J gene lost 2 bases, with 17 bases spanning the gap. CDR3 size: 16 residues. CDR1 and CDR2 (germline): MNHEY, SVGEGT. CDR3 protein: CASTFDSRLNTGELFF. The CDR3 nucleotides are TGTGCCAGCACTTTCGACAGCAGACTAAACACCGGGGAGCTGTTTTTT.

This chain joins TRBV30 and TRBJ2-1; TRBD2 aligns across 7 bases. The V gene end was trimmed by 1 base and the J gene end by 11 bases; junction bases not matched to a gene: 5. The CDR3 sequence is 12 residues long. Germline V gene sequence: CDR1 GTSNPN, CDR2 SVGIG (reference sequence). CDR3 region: CAWSAGEGQQFF. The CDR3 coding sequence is TGTGCCTGGAGTGCGGGGGAGGGCCAGCAGTTCTTC.

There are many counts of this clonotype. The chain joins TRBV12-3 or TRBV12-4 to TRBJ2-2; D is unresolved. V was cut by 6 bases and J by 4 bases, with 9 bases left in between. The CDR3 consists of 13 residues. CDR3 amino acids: CASSFSGTGELFF. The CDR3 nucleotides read TGTGCCAGCAGCTTTTCGGGCACCGGGGAGCTGTTTTTT.

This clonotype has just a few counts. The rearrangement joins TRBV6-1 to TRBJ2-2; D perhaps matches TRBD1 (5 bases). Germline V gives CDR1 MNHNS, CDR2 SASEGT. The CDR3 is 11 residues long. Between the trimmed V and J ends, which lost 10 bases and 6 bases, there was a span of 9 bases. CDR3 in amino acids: CATSRAGELFF. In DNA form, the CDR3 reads TGTGCCACCTCCAGGGCCGGGGAGCTGTTTTTT.

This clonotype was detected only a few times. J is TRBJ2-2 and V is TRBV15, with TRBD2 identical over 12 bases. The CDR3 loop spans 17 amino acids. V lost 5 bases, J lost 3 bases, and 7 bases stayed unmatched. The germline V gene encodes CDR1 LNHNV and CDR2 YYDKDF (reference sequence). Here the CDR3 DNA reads TGTGCCACCAGCGCGACTAGCGGGAGATCGTACACCGGGGAGCTGTTTTTT. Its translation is CATSATSGRSYTGELFF. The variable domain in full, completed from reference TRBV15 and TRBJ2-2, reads DAMVIQNPRYQVTQFGKPVTLSCSQTLNHNVMYWYQQKSSQAPKLLFHYYDKDFNNEADTPDNFQSRRPNTSFCFLDIRSPGLGDTAMYLCATSATSGRSYTGELFFGEGSRLTVL.

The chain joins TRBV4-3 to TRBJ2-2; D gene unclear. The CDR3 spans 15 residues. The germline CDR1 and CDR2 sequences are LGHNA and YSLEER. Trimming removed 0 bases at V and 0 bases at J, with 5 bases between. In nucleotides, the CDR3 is TGCGCCAGCAGCCAAGAGTCAGCGAACACCGGGGAGCTGTTTTTT. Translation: CASSQESANTGELFF.

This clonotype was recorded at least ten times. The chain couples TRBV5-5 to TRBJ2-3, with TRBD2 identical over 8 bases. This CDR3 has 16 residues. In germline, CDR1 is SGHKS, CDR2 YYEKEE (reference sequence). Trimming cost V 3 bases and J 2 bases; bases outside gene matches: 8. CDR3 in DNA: TGTGCCAGCAGCTGGGGGGCTAGCGGGCCCACAGATACGCAGTATTTT. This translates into CASSWGASGPTDTQYF. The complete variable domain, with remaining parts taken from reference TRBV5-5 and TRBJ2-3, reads DAGVTQSPTHLIKTRGQQVTLRCSPISGHKSVSWYQQVLGQGPQFIFQYYEKEERGRGNFPDRFSARQFPNYSSELNVNALLLGDSALYLCASSWGASGPTDTQYFGPGTRLTVL.

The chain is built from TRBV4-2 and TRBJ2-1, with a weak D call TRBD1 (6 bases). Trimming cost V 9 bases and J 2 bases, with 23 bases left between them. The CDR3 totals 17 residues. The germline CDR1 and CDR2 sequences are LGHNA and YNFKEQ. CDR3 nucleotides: TGTGCCAGGGGCCCAGGGGCCCTCTCCTCCGCCTACAATGAGCAGTTCTTC. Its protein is CARGPGALSSAYNEQFF.